The 18 T cell receptor beta chains below were found in one sample sequenced in a study of blood T cell repertoires in COVID-19. Measured with immunoSEQ multiplex PCR; TCRdb has only the in-frame clones, and not every one. Of 180,000 or so clones listed, around 82% are singletons. The sequencing sample was made of peripheral blood. Receptor source: a man between 60 and 70 years old who had recovered from COVID-19.

Regarding this clone: The junction shows a germline mismatch at one end, possibly a read error. The V call is TRBV7-3, the J call TRBJ2-5; 11 bases are shared with TRBD2. CDR3 size: 18 residues. CDR1 is SGHTA, CDR2 FQGTGA, per germline. In DNA, the CDR3 is TGTGCCGGCAGCTTCGTGCCGGGACTAGCGGATTTTCAAGAGACCCAGTACTTC. Its translation: CAGSFVPGLADFQETQYF.

V usage is TRBV6-2 or TRBV6-3 and J usage is TRBJ1-2; weak D call: TRBD1 (5 bases). Germline CDR1 is MNHEY and CDR2 is SVGEGT. V lost 5 bases to trimming and J lost 8 bases, with 15 bases between them. This CDR3 is 13 amino acids long. CDR3 nucleotides: TGTGCCAGCAGTCCCCAGGGTGTCGGGGGCTACACCTTC. Its translation is CASSPQGVGGYTF.

The chain joins TRBV28 to TRBJ2-7; D may be TRBD2 (7 bases). Trimming stripped 5 bases from V and 2 bases from J, with 19 bases between. Per the germline V gene, CDR1 is MDHEN and CDR2 is SYDVKM. The CDR3 consists of 16 residues. The CDR3 nucleotides are TGTGCCAGCAGTGGGGGCGGGGGATCCCCTCCCTACGAGCAGTACTTC. It yields the protein CASSGGGGSPPYEQYF.

V and J are TRBV2 and TRBJ1-3; TRBD1 aligns across 7 bases. Trimming took 6 bases from V and 0 from J; bases not matched to a gene: 5. CDR1 is SNHLY, CDR2 FYNNEI, per germline. The CDR3 contains 15 residues. The CDR3 loop reads CASRRGQFSGNTIYF. As DNA, the CDR3 is TGTGCCAGCAGAAGGGGACAGTTCTCTGGAAACACCATATATTTT.

In DNA form, the CDR3 reads TGTGCCAGCAGTCTTACTGAGGGGGGAGGGGCCCAGCATTTT. The encoded protein is CASSLTEGGGAQHF. This chain connects TRBV6-2 or TRBV6-3 to TRBJ1-5; a weak D match, TRBD1 (6 bases). The CDR3 totals 14 residues. Germline V gene sequence: CDR1 MNHEY, CDR2 SVGEGT. Trimming cost V 5 bases and J 11 bases, with 19 bases left between them.

The chain couples TRBV7-9 to TRBJ1-6; 9 bases are shared with TRBD1. The CDR3 totals 15 residues. V lost 5 bases and J lost 7; bases outside the gene matches: 6. Germline V lookup: CDR1 SEHNR, CDR2 FQNEAQ (reference sequence). The CDR3 coding sequence is TGTGCCAGCAGCACAGGGGGCTTGGGGAATTCACCCCTCCACTTT. It encodes CASSTGGLGNSPLHF.

The gene calls are TRBV10-3 and TRBJ1-6; 8 bases map to TRBD1. CDR3 length: 18 amino acids. Losses at the gene ends were 0 bases for V and 10 bases for J; bases not matched to a gene: 14. Germline V gene lookup returns CDR1 ENHRY and CDR2 SYGVKD. CDR3 sequence (DNA): TGTGCCATCAGTGAGTCCCCAGGGGGACAGGCCTTACTATCACCCCTCCACTTT. This translates into CAISESPGGQALLSPLHF.

V is TRBV5-1 and J is TRBJ2-5, with D tentatively TRBD2 (6 bases). Trimming removed 0 bases at V and 1 base at J, with 7 bases between. Germline values: CDR1 SGHRS, CDR2 YFSETQ. The length of the CDR3 is 14 residues. The CDR3 region is CASSLEGLQETQYF. DNA for the CDR3: TGCGCCAGCAGCTTGGAGGGACTCCAAGAGACCCAGTACTTC.

This clone is a singleton in its sample. The V call is TRBV3-1 (or the pseudogene TRBV3-2), the J call TRBJ2-3, with 7 bases identical to TRBD2. The ends lost 1 base at V and 14 bases at J; junction bases unmatched: 6. Germline-derived CDR1 and CDR2 are LGHDT and YNNKEL (reference sequence). There are 12 residues in the CDR3. The CDR3 reads CASSQGGGLWYF. The CDR3 DNA reads TGTGCCAGCAGCCAAGGGGGAGGGCTTTGGTATTTT.

This chain links TRBV24-1 with TRBJ1-1; the D is unclear. The germline V and J ends were trimmed by 3 bases and 7 bases, with 5 bases remaining between them. This CDR3 is 11 amino acids long. Germline CDR1 KGHDR, CDR2 SFDVKD. CDR3 protein: CATSDAVEAFF. DNA of the CDR3: TGTGCCACCAGTGATGCAGTTGAAGCTTTCTTT.

The V call is TRBV5-1, the J call TRBJ2-3; TRBD2 might be the D (5 bases). Germline lookup yields CDR1 SGHRS and CDR2 YFSETQ. The CDR3 has 16 residues. Trimming left V 3 bases short and J 2 bases short, with 16 bases between. The CDR3 nucleotides are TGCGCCAGCAGCTCCCAAATGGTGAGGGCCACAGATACGCAGTATTTT. Residues: CASSSQMVRATDTQYF.

The rearrangement joins TRBV2 to TRBJ2-3; tentative D call: TRBD2 (6 bases). Germline V gene lookup returns CDR1 SNHLY and CDR2 FYNNEI. The CDR3 loop spans 17 amino acids. The V end lost 11 bases, the J end lost 1 base, and 25 bases lay between the germline ends. The CDR3 region has the DNA TGTGCCGGATCGATGAGGGGCGGCCCGGGGGGCACAGATACGCAGTATTTT. Translation: CAGSMRGGPGGTDTQYF.

This rearrangement joins TRBV10-3 to TRBJ1-5; D not certain. The CDR3 runs 13 residues. CDR1 and CDR2 (germline): ENHRY, SYGVKD. The V gene lost 3 bases and the J gene lost 4 bases, with 7 bases spanning the gap. Written as DNA, the CDR3 is TGTGCCATCAGTGAAGCGGGGAATCAGCCCCAGCATTTT. Translation: CAISEAGNQPQHF.

This sequence joins TRBV4-1 and TRBJ2-3, with 12 nucleotides matching TRBD2. The CDR3 totals 16 residues. The J segment lost 4 bases and the V segment lost 1 base, leaving 3 bases of the junction unmatched. Per germline, CDR1 MGHRA and CDR2 YSYEKL. The DNA of the CDR3 is TGCGCCAGCAGCCAAGTACTAGCGGGGGGCCCAGATACGCAGTATTTT. Its translation is CASSQVLAGGPDTQYF.

J is TRBJ1-5 and V is TRBV20-1; a weak D match, TRBD1 (5 bases). From germline, CDR1 is DFQATT and CDR2 SNEGSKA (reference sequence). CDR3 length: 15 amino acids. Trimming removed 3 bases at V and 7 bases at J, with 19 bases between. This chain's CDR3 is CSASFAVDGGQPQHF. The CDR3 DNA sequence: TGCAGTGCTAGTTTCGCCGTTGACGGGGGACAGCCCCAGCATTTT.

With regard to this clone: The junction departs from the called germline gene at one end, perhaps through a read error. V usage is TRBV7-7 and J usage is TRBJ2-2; a possible D gene is TRBD2 (6 bases). The CDR3 loop spans 16 amino acids. Germline loops: CDR1 SSHAT, CDR2 FNYEAQ (reference sequence). CDR3 in DNA: TGTGCTAGCAGCCCCCGGAGTAGCGGGAACACCGGGGAGCTGTTTTTT. This sequence encodes CASSPRSSGNTGELFF.

The chain has TRBV7-2 and TRBJ2-1, with D unresolved. Germline loops: CDR1 SGHTA, CDR2 FQGNSA. V shed 4 bases and J shed 1 base, with 11 bases lying between them. The CDR3 has 15 amino acids. CDR3 DNA sequence: TGTGCCAGCAGCTCTTCGGGTACTTCCTACAATGAGCAGTTCTTC. This gives the protein CASSSSGTSYNEQFF.

This chain links TRBV6-2 or TRBV6-3 with TRBJ2-5; TRBD2 matches 9 bases. This CDR3 region has 15 residues. Germline assignment: CDR1 MNHEY and CDR2 SVGEGT. The trim removed 0 bases at V and 5 bases at J, leaving 4 bases unmatched. CDR3 in DNA: TGTGCCAGCAGTTACTCGCGGGGGGGCCACGAGACCCAGTACTTC. As protein: CASSYSRGGHETQYF.